A single sample gave rise to the 12 T cell receptor beta chains below, sequenced in a study of T cells in Graves' hyperthyroidism and ophthalmopathy (dated by TCRdb to between 2018 and 2021). The library was made by multiplex PCR. The sequencer was an Illumina HiSeq 2000. The TCR beta CDR3 regions were amplified from RNA transcripts. The TCR CDR3 was subjected to a first round of RT-PCR using the HTBI primer set and the Qiagen OneStep RT-PCR kit. Starting from the raw public reads, TCRdb applied fastp trimming at Q25, assembled clones with MiXCR and retained in-frame beta chains. Rows are combined by CDR3 protein, so each entry shows the most common genes and DNA. A total of 370,000 or so distinct CDR3 sequences appear in this sample, 13% of them only once. The ten largest clones add up to under 25% of the sample. The sample consisted of blood. These receptors were taken from a man aged 30 to 45 with Graves' hyperthyroidism that later progressed to Graves' ophthalmopathy.

Ten or more counts support this clonotype. CDR3 sequence: CSARPNRDQYGYTF. The CDR3 nucleotides read TGCAGTGCTAGACCTAACAGGGATCAATATGGCTACACCTTC. The J gene is TRBJ1-2, the V gene TRBV20-1; D possibly corresponds to TRBD1 (6 bases). The CDR3 length is 14 residues. V was clipped by 2 bases and J by 5 bases, with 15 bases between them. The germline V gene has CDR1 DFQATT and CDR2 SNEGSKA (reference sequence).

At least ten counts were recorded for this clonotype. The V call is TRBV7-9, the J call TRBJ1-4; D call uncertain. The CDR3 is 13 amino acids. CDR1 is SEHNR and CDR2 is FQNEAQ in the germline V gene (reference sequence). With 4 bases removed from V and 6 bases from J, the gap between germline ends came to 9 bases. CDR3 DNA: TGTGCCAGCAGCTATCCAGGATATGAAAAACTGTTTTTT. It yields the protein CASSYPGYEKLFF.

The table lists this clonotype with many counts. In DNA form, the CDR3 reads TGTGCCAGCAGTCCGGGACTTACACAATACGACGAGCAGTACTTC. This sequence encodes CASSPGLTQYDEQYF. The chain couples TRBV3-1 to TRBJ2-7; D is perhaps TRBD2 (6 bases). The CDR3 covers 15 residues. V lost 6 bases to trimming and J lost 5 bases, with 20 bases between them. Germline-derived CDR1 and CDR2 are LGHDT and YNNKEL (reference sequence).

In the case of this clonotype: Given a much more abundant clone one base away, this may be a read error. The J gene is TRBJ2-5, the V gene TRBV9, with D unclear. V was clipped by 6 bases and J by 5 bases, with 11 bases between them. The CDR3 is 12 residues long. Germline CDR1 SGDLS, CDR2 YYNGEE. Here the CDR3 DNA reads TGTGCCAGCAACAGTAGACCCGAGACCCAGTACTTC. Translated: CASNSRPETQYF.

Ten or more counts support this clonotype. This sequence joins TRBV20-1 and TRBJ1-2; 10 bases line up with TRBD1. The CDR3 has 13 amino acids. The V gene end was trimmed by 1 base and the J gene end by 6 bases; junction bases not matched to a gene: 2. CDR1 and CDR2 from the germline V gene are DFQATT and SNEGSKA (reference sequence). CDR3 region: CSARGGTGDGYTF. Here the CDR3 DNA reads TGCAGTGCTAGAGGGGGGACAGGGGATGGCTACACCTTC.

This chain joins TRBV7-2 and TRBJ2-7; 9 bases line up with TRBD1. Per germline, CDR1 SGHTA and CDR2 FQGNSA. J lost 6 bases, V lost 6 bases, and 6 bases had no gene match. This CDR3 is 13 amino acids long. CDR3 region: CASRRDRESEQYF. CDR3 DNA sequence: TGTGCCAGCAGGCGGGACAGGGAGAGCGAGCAGTACTTC.

This clonotype came up many times. The rearrangement joins TRBV20-1 to TRBJ2-3, with 8 bases fitting TRBD1. Germline loops: CDR1 DFQATT, CDR2 SNEGSKA (reference sequence). V was clipped by 3 bases and J by 8 bases; unmatched bases: 10. The length of the CDR3 is 14 residues. CDR3 residues: CSASAAGGPLTQYF. The CDR3 DNA sequence: TGCAGTGCTAGTGCGGCAGGGGGCCCACTTACGCAGTATTTT.

This chain links TRBV5-1 with TRBJ2-2; 7 nucleotides match TRBD1. The junction had 3 bases not matched to a gene; V was cut back by 0 bases and J by 4 bases. In germline, CDR1 is SGHRS, CDR2 YFSETQ. This CDR3 has 15 amino acids. The CDR3 nucleotides read TGCGCCAGCAGCTTGGACAGGGGCCTCACCGGGGAGCTGTTTTTT. Translating it yields CASSLDRGLTGELFF.

CDR3 nucleotides: TGTGCCATCAGGACTTTTAGCGGGGGGGCCACAGATACGCAGTATTTT. Translated, it gives CAIRTFSGGATDTQYF. The J gene is TRBJ2-3, the V gene TRBV10-3; TRBD2 matches at 11 bases. CDR1 and CDR2 from the germline V gene are ENHRY and SYGVKD. The junction had 7 bases not matched to a gene; V was cut back by 6 bases and J by 2 bases. The CDR3 length is 16 residues.

This clonotype was detected many times. The chain joins TRBV29-1 to TRBJ2-1, with TRBD2 identical over 14 bases. V trimming: 4 bases; J trimming: 7 bases; junction bases outside the gene matches: 9. Germline V CDR1 and CDR2: SQVTM, ANQGSEA. This CDR3 has 16 residues. This CDR3 is CSVAGTSGGHRNEQFF. The CDR3 coding sequence is TGCAGCGTTGCTGGGACTAGCGGGGGCCATAGGAATGAGCAGTTCTTC.

The chain employs TRBV20-1 and TRBJ2-1; D unclear. Germline V gene sequence: CDR1 DFQATT, CDR2 SNEGSKA (reference sequence). V was trimmed by 0 bases and J by 4 bases, leaving 7 bases between them. This CDR3 has 13 amino acids. The CDR3, as DNA: TGCAGTGCTAGAGAGCGAACTTACAATGAGCAGTTCTTC. It yields the protein CSARERTYNEQFF.

Only a few counts were recorded for this clonotype. The chain has TRBV30 and TRBJ1-2, with a tentative D call TRBD1 (6 bases). The V gene's germline CDR1 is GTSNPN and CDR2 SVGIG (reference sequence). This CDR3 contains 14 residues. The V and J ends lost 5 bases and 6 bases respectively, with 19 bases between them. DNA of the CDR3: TGTGCCTGGCACAGGAGGGGGAGCGTTCATGGCTACACCTTC. This codes for CAWHRRGSVHGYTF.